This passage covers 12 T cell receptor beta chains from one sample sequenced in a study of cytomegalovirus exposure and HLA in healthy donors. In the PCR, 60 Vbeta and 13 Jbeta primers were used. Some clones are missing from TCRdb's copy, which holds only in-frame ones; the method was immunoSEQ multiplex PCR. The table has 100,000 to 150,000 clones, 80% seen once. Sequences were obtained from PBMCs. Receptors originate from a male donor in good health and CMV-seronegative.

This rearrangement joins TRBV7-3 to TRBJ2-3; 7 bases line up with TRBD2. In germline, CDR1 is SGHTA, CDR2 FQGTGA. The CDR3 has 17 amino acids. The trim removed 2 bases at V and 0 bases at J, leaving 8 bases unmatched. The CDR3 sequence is CASSLLGRVSSTDTQYF. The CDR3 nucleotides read TGTGCCAGCAGCTTACTGGGGAGGGTTTCTAGCACAGATACGCAGTATTTT.

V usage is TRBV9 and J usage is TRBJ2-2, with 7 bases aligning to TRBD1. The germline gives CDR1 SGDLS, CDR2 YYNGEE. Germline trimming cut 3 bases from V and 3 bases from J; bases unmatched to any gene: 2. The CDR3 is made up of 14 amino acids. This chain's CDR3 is CASSGQGYTGELFF. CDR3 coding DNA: TGTGCCAGCAGCGGACAGGGATACACCGGGGAGCTGTTTTTT.

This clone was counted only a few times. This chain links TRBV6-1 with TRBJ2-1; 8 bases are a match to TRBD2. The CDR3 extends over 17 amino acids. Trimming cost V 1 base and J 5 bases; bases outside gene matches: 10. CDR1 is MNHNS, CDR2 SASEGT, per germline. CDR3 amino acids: CASSEVMREVLNNEQFF. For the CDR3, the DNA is TGTGCCAGCAGTGAAGTCATGCGGGAGGTCCTTAACAATGAGCAGTTCTTC.

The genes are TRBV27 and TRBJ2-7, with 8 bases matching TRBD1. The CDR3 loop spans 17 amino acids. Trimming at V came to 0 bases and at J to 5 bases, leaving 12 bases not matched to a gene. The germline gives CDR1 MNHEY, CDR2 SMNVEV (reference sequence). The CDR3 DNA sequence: TGTGCCAGCAGTTTATCCAATCGGGGGACAGGCCCCCACGAGCAGTACTTC. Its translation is CASSLSNRGTGPHEQYF.

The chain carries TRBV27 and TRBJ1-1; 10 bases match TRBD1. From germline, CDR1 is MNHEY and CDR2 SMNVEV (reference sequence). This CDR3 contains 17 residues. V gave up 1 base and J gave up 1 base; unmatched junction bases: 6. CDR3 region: CASSLLTGGATNTEAFF. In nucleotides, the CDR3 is TGTGCCAGCAGTTTATTGACAGGGGGCGCAACGAACACTGAAGCTTTCTTT.

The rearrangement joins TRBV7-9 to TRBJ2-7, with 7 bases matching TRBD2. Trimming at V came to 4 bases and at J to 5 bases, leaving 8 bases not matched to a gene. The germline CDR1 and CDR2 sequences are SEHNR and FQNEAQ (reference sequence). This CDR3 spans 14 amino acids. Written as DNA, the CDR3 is TGTGCCAGCAGCTCACCACGGGGGGTCCACGAGCAGTACTTC. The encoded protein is CASSSPRGVHEQYF.

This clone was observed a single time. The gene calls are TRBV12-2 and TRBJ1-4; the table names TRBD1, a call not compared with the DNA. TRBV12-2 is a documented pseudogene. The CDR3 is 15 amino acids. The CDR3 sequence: CASRLETDINEKLFF. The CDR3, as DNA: TGTGCAAGTCGCTTAGAGACAGACATTAATGAAAAACTGTTTTTT.

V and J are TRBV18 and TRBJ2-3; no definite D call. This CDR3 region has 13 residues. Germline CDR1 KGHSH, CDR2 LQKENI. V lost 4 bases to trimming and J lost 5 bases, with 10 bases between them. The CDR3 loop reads CASSQRRGDTQYF. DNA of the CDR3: TGTGCCAGCTCACAACGGAGAGGAGATACGCAGTATTTT.

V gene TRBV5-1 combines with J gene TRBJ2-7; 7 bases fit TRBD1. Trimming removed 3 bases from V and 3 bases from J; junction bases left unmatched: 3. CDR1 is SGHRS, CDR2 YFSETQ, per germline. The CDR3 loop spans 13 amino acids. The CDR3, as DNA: TGCGCCAGCAGCTCACAGGGGAACTACGAGCAGTACTTC. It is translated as CASSSQGNYEQYF. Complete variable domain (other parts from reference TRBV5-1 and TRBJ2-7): KAGVTQTPRYLIKTRGQQVTLSCSPISGHRSVSWYQQTPGQGLQFLFEYFSETQRNKGNFPGRFSGRQFSNSRSEMNVSTLELGDSALYLCASSSQGNYEQYFGPGTRLTVT.

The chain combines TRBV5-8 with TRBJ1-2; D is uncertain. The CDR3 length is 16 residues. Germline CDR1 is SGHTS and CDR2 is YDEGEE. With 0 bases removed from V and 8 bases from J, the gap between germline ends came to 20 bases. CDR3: CASSLGRGVREPGYTF. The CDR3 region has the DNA TGTGCCAGCAGCTTGGGGCGCGGTGTGAGGGAACCCGGCTACACCTTC.

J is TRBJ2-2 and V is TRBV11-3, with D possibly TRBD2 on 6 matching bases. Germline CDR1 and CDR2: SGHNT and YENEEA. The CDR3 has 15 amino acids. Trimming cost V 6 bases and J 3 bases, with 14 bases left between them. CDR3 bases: TGTGCCAGCAGTACGCGGGCTAGCGACACCGGGGAGCTGTTTTTT. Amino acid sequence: CASSTRASDTGELFF.

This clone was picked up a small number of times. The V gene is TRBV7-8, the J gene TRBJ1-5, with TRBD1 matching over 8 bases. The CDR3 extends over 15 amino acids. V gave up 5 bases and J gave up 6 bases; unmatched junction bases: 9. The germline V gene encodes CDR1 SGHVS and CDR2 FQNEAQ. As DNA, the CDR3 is TGTGCCAGCAGCCGCAATCAGGGGGCAGGTCAGCCCCAGCATTTT. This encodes CASSRNQGAGQPQHF.